A selection of T cell receptor beta chains follows, all from one sample in a study of blood T cells in healthy people across ages. Each CDR3 protein is one row after TCRdb ran MiXCR on the 5' RACE reads. The sample yields about 1.4 million distinct CDR3 sequences, roughly 59% seen once. The sample was blood. The receptors stem from a young man in good health. The CDR3 runs from the conserved cysteine through the conserved F or W. A D gene is named only where the DNA matches it firmly. A row's size may be missing; if present it is once, few, many or a size class.

TRBV7-2	-	TRBJ2-3	-	CASSLIGTAFTDTQYF	TGTGCCAGCAGCTTAATCGGGACTGCCTTTACAGATACGCAGTATTTT
TRBV7-2	-	TRBJ2-3	TRBD2	CASSSDAGGSTDTQYF	TGTGCCAGCAGCTCGGACGCGGGGGGGAGCACAGATACGCAGTATTTT
TRBV10-3	-	TRBJ1-4	TRBD1	CAISEDRTGDNEKLFF	TGTGCCATCAGTGAAGACCGGACAGGGGATAATGAAAAACTGTTTTTT
TRBV20-1	-	TRBJ1-2	-	CSPVDGGIGYTF	TGCAGTCCCGTGGACGGGGGTATTGGCTACACCTTC
TRBV12-3/TRBV12-4	-	TRBJ2-5	-	CASKPQGFQETQYF	TGTGCCAGCAAACCCCAGGGGTTCCAAGAGACCCAGTACTTC
TRBV5-1	-	TRBJ1-2	-	CASSLGIGIYGYTF	TGCGCCAGCAGCTTGGGTATAGGGATCTATGGCTACACCTTC
TRBV15	few	TRBJ2-3	-	CATSRVRGDTQYF	TGTGCCACCAGCAGAGTGCGAGGAGATACGCAGTATTTT
TRBV12-5	-	TRBJ2-3	-	CASGPLATDTQYF	TGTGCTAGTGGTCCACTAGCTACAGATACGCAGTATTTT
TRBV11-2	-	TRBJ2-5	-	CASSSTYAQYF	TGTGCCAGCAGCTCGACCTACGCCCAGTACTTC
TRBV6-1	few	TRBJ2-7	-	CASSNPTEGSTNYEQYF	TGTGCCAGCAGCAACCCTACAGAGGGGAGCACCAACTACGAGCAGTACTTC
TRBV12-3/TRBV12-4	-	TRBJ2-3	-	CASTTPSTDMQYF	TGTGCCAGCACCACCCCTAGCACAGATATGCAGTATTTT
TRBV20-1	-	TRBJ2-1	TRBD2	CSARDGLAGIFEQFF	TGCAGTGCTAGAGACGGACTAGCGGGGATCTTTGAGCAGTTCTTC
TRBV5-1	-	TRBJ2-1	-	CASSLELRPNEQFF	TGCGCCAGCAGCCTGGAACTAAGACCCAATGAGCAGTTCTTC
TRBV10-1	-	TRBJ1-2	TRBD1	CASSPGTGGLYGYTF	TGCGCCAGCAGTCCCGGGACAGGGGGCTTATATGGCTACACCTTC
TRBV6-5	-	TRBJ1-4	-	CASSYSEGAEKLFF	TGTGCCAGCAGTTACTCCGAGGGTGCGGAAAAACTGTTTTTT
TRBV5-5	-	TRBJ2-7	-	CASSARGLAYEQYF	TGTGCCAGCAGCGCACGGGGGCTAGCCTACGAGCAGTACTTC
TRBV7-9	few	TRBJ2-6	-	CASSSRATGANVLTF	TGTGCCAGCAGCTCTAGGGCCACGGGGGCCAACGTCCTGACTTTC
TRBV6-5	-	TRBJ1-2	-	CASSYSIVNGYTF	TGTGCCAGCAGTTACTCCATTGTCAATGGCTACACCTTC
TRBV20-1	few	TRBJ2-3	TRBD2	CSARAELARDTQYF	TGCAGTGCTAGGGCCGAACTAGCGAGAGATACGCAGTATTTT
TRBV12-3/TRBV12-4	-	TRBJ2-1	TRBD2	CASRDQSGGAINEQFF	TGTGCCAGCAGAGACCAAAGCGGGGGGGCTATCAATGAGCAGTTCTTC
TRBV6-2/TRBV6-3	-	TRBJ2-1	TRBD2	CASRGRPSGNEQFF	TGTGCCAGCAGGGGAAGGCCTAGCGGGAATGAGCAGTTCTTC
TRBV3-1	-	TRBJ2-7	-	CASSFAPGNYEQYF	TGTGCCAGCAGCTTCGCGCCAGGGAACTACGAGCAGTACTTC
TRBV11-1	-	TRBJ2-3	TRBD1	CASSLEEGAAFLTDTQYF	TGTGCCAGCAGCTTAGAAGAGGGGGCCGCTTTTCTCACAGATACGCAGTATTTT
TRBV6-1	-	TRBJ1-4	-	CASARLRGAANEKLFF	TGTGCCAGCGCCCGACTTAGGGGCGCGGCTAATGAAAAACTGTTTTTT
TRBV10-3	-	TRBJ1-6	-	CAISESTGGYNSPLHF	TGTGCCATCAGTGAGTCGACCGGTGGATATAATTCACCCCTCCACTTT
TRBV3-1	-	TRBJ2-3	-	CASSQSDGRDTQYF	TGTGCCAGCAGCCAATCCGACGGGAGAGATACGCAGTATTTT
TRBV25-1	few	TRBJ2-2	-	CASSDSRPNTGELFF	TGTGCCAGCAGTGATTCCAGACCGAACACCGGGGAGCTGTTTTTT
TRBV6-2/TRBV6-3	-	TRBJ2-7	-	CASSYPGLGEQYF	TGTGCCAGCAGTTACCCAGGGCTTGGCGAGCAGTACTTC
TRBV29-1	few	TRBJ2-5	-	CSVAGSVWETQYF	TGCAGCGTTGCGGGGAGCGTTTGGGAGACCCAGTACTTC
TRBV25-1	-	TRBJ2-3	TRBD2	CASSEASGGATDTQYF	TGTGCCAGCAGTGAGGCTAGCGGGGGGGCCACAGATACGCAGTATTTT
TRBV29-1	-	TRBJ2-7	-	CSVDLSPYEQYF	TGCAGCGTTGATCTCAGCCCCTACGAGCAGTACTTC
TRBV25-1	-	TRBJ2-4	TRBD2	CASSGYTSGENIQYF	TGTGCCAGCAGTGGCTACACTAGCGGGGAAAACATTCAGTACTTC
TRBV29-1	-	TRBJ2-5	TRBD1	CSVRTGWGETQYF	TGCAGCGTTCGGACAGGTTGGGGAGAGACCCAGTACTTC
TRBV5-1	few	TRBJ2-3	TRBD2	CASSTSGISTDTQYF	TGCGCCAGCAGCACTAGCGGAATCAGCACAGATACGCAGTATTTT
TRBV3-1	-	TRBJ2-5	-	CASSQAMHQETQYF	TGTGCCAGCAGCCAAGCGATGCACCAAGAGACCCAGTACTTC
TRBV14	-	TRBJ2-3	-	CASSRPRSDTQYF	TGTGCCAGCAGCCGACCCCGATCAGATACGCAGTATTTT
TRBV20-1	-	TRBJ2-7	TRBD1	CSARDGGTGSYKQYF	TGCAGTGCTAGAGATGGAGGGACAGGGTCCTACAAGCAGTACTTC
TRBV29-1	-	TRBJ2-7	TRBD1	CSVTSTGWASYEQYF	TGCAGCGTGACTTCGACAGGGTGGGCCTCCTACGAGCAGTACTTC
TRBV3-1	-	TRBJ2-1	-	CASSPMTNYNEQFF	TGTGCCAGCAGCCCCATGACTAACTACAATGAGCAGTTCTTC
TRBV7-9	-	TRBJ2-5	-	CASSPRQESQETQYF	TGTGCCAGCAGCCCCAGACAGGAATCCCAAGAGACCCAGTACTTC
TRBV4-1	-	TRBJ1-5	-	CASSRERGQPQHF	TGCGCCAGCAGCCGAGAAAGAGGGCAGCCCCAGCATTTT
TRBV11-2	-	TRBJ1-4	-	CASSSDRMATNEKLFF	TGTGCCAGCAGCTCTGACAGGATGGCAACTAATGAAAAACTGTTTTTT
TRBV2	-	TRBJ2-2	TRBD1	CASRARGPGELFF	TGTGCCAGCAGAGCCAGGGGGCCCGGGGAGCTGTTTTTT
TRBV4-1	-	TRBJ2-4	-	CASSQVLKAKNIQYF	TGCGCCAGCAGCCAAGTACTTAAAGCCAAAAACATTCAGTACTTC
TRBV24-1	once	TRBJ2-1	TRBD2	CATSDHRTSGVNNEQFF	TGTGCCACCAGTGATCATCGGACTAGCGGGGTGAACAATGAGCAGTTCTTC
TRBV2	-	TRBJ2-4	-	CASSEGVRVGEQYF	TGTGCCAGCAGTGAAGGGGTCAGGGTGGGAGAGCAGTACTTC
TRBV9	-	TRBJ2-7	-	CASSVGQGGTYEQYF	TGTGCCAGCAGCGTAGGCCAGGGGGGAACCTACGAGCAGTACTTC